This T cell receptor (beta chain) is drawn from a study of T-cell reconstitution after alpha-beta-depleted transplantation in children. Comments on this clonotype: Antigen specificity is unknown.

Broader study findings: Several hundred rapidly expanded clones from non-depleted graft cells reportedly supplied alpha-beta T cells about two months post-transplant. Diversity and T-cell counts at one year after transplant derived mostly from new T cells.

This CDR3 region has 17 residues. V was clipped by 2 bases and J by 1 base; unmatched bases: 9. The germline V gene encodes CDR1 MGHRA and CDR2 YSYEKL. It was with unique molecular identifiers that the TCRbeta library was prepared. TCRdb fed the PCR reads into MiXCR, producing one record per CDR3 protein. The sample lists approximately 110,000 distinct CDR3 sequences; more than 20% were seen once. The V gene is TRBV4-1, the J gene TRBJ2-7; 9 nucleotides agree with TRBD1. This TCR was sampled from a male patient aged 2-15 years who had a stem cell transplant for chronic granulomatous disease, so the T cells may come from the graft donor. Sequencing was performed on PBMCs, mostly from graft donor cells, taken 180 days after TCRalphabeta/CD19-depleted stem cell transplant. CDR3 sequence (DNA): TGCGCCAGCAGCCAAACCGGATGGACAGGGGAATCCTACGAGCAGTACTTC. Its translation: CASSQTGWTGESYEQYF.